Presented here are 9 T cell receptor delta chains from one specimen sequenced in a study of γδ T cells in repeated Plasmodium falciparum infection. Vgamma9/Vdelta2+ and Vdelta2-negative gammadelta T cells were flow-sorted from PBMC for bulk sequencing. TCRdb reprocessed the multiplex PCR reads through CATT. The table lists 50,000 to 65,000 delta-chain clones, roughly 1.8% of them singletons. Sequenced: gamma-delta T cells from blood. The receptors come from a pool of human donors (malaria-infected and uninfected, not separated).

In this sample, this clone turned up a few times. A far larger clone is a single base away, which makes a read error likely. Additional DNA sequences in this sample encode the identical CDR3. The rearrangement links TRDV2 to TRDJ1; D is unresolved. TCRdb offers no J gene call, so here the DNA was matched to germline to obtain one. CDR1 is GEAIGNYY and CDR2 is EKD in the germline V gene. V lost 3 bases to trimming and J lost 5 bases, with 15 bases between them. There are 14 residues in the CDR3. The CDR3 protein is CACDFPSLPDKLIF. CDR3 DNA sequence: TGTGCCTGTGACTTCCCCTCTCTGCCTGATAAACTCATCTTT.

This clone was counted only a few times. The protein TCRdb gives is from a much larger clone and does not agree with this DNA's translation at residues 14 and 16, likely a read error; the protein shown here comes from the DNA. The chain couples TRDV1 to TRDJ1, with 8 positions matching TRDD2. The length of the CDR3 is 23 residues. CDR1 is TSWWSYY, CDR2 QGS, per germline. Trimming removed 0 bases from V and 0 bases from J; junction bases left unmatched: 24. This CDR3 reads CALGELKIFLLTPRITYTDKLIF. CDR3 coding DNA: TGTGCTCTTGGGGAACTCAAAATCTTCCTACTGACCCCGAGGATCACGTACACCGATAAACTCATCTTT.

This clone was seen many times. A far larger clone is one base from this, pointing to a likely read error. This sample includes further DNA sequences coding for the same CDR3. The rearrangement links TRDV1 to TRDJ1, with TRDD3 as a possible D gene (5 bases). The J gene is absent in TCRdb and was assigned here via DNA matching to germline. This CDR3 region has 21 residues. V lost 0 bases and J 0 bases, leaving 26 bases between the germline ends. CDR1 is TSWWSYY and CDR2 is QGS in the germline V gene. CDR3 protein: CALGELAVAGSSRWYTDKLIF. In nucleotides, the CDR3 is TGTGCTCTTGGGGAACTGGCGGTGGCGGGATCCTCGAGGTGGTACACCGATAAACTCATCTTT.

As regards this clone: TCRdb has a much larger clone's protein, which differs at residue 16 from the translation of this DNA, likely because of a read error; what is shown is the protein translated from the DNA. CDR3 in amino acids: CALGVSTCPPTGVGYPDKLIF. For the CDR3, the DNA is TGTGCTCTTGGGGTCAGCACCTGTCCTCCTACTGGGGTAGGGTACCCCGATAAACTCATCTTT. V gene TRDV1 combines with J gene TRDJ1; tentative D call: TRDD3 (7 bases). TCRdb leaves out the J gene; it was filled in here by matching the DNA to germline. Trimming cost V 4 bases and J 3 bases, with 33 bases left between them. This CDR3 contains 21 residues. Germline assignment: CDR1 TSWWSYY and CDR2 QGS.

Notes on this clone: A far larger clone is one nucleotide away, so this likely arose from a read error. The sample holds other DNA sequences that translate to the same CDR3. The chain has TRDV1 and TRDJ1, with 9 bases fitting TRDD3. TCRdb is silent on the J gene; assignment here came from matching the DNA to germline. This CDR3 region has 23 residues. V lost 1 base to trimming and J lost 7 bases; unmatched junction nucleotides: 31. Germline lookup yields CDR1 TSWWSYY and CDR2 QGS. The CDR3 DNA follows: TGTGCTCTTGGGGAACGAGGTAAGGGTGGCCTACGGCTGGGGGATTCCAGACCGTGTAAACTCATCTTT. Translation gives CALGERGKGGLRLGDSRPCKLIF.

There are a few counts of this clone. This DNA translates differently at residue 3 from the TCRdb protein, which is that of a much larger clone; a read error is likely, and the protein shown is the DNA's own translation. The rearrangement uses TRDV1 and TRDJ1, with 8 bases aligning to TRDD3. TCRdb gives no J gene; it was assigned here by matching the DNA to germline. This CDR3 contains 20 residues. Germline values: CDR1 TSWWSYY, CDR2 QGS. In DNA form, the CDR3 reads TGTGCTCCTGGGGTCATGACCTACTTTACTGGGGGGCTAAGGACCGATAAACTCATCTTT. Translation: CAPGVMTYFTGGLRTDKLIF.

Comments on this clone: A far larger clone is just one base off, so this is likely a read error. This sample also contains other DNA sequences that code for the same CDR3. The V and J genes are TRDV1 and TRDJ1; D remains ambiguous. Trimming removed 2 bases from V and 8 bases from J, with 6 bases in between. The CDR3 extends over 11 amino acids. From germline, CDR1 is TSWWSYY and CDR2 QGS. CDR3 coding DNA: TGTGCTCTTGGGGAAAATCGAAAACTCATCTTT. Its translation: CALGENRKLIF.

As for this clone: It is likely a read error: a sequence one base away is far more abundant. The sample has other DNA sequences that encode this CDR3 too. This sequence joins TRDV1 and TRDJ1, with D perhaps TRDD3 (5 bases). The J gene was not available in TCRdb and was assigned here by matching the DNA to germline segments. Germline assignment: CDR1 TSWWSYY and CDR2 QGS. CDR3 size: 22 residues. CDR3 sequence: CALGQSLLLMSHLYWKTYKLIF. The CDR3 DNA follows: TGTGCCCTTGGGCAAAGCTTACTACTCATGAGCCACCTATACTGGAAAACCTATAAACTCATCTTT.

This clone occurred many times. It is likely a read error: a sequence one base away is far more abundant. Other nucleotide sequences in the sample specify the same CDR3. The chain links TRDV1 to TRDJ1; possible D gene TRDD3, 6 bases. Germline V gives CDR1 TSWWSYY, CDR2 QGS. V shed 1 base and J shed 2 bases, with 29 bases lying between them. The CDR3 spans 21 residues. CDR3 DNA sequence: TGTGCTCTTGGGGAACGGACCATCGATGGGGGGTACGGTTCTTATACCGATAAACTCATCTTT. This translates into CALGERTIDGGYGSYTDKLIF.